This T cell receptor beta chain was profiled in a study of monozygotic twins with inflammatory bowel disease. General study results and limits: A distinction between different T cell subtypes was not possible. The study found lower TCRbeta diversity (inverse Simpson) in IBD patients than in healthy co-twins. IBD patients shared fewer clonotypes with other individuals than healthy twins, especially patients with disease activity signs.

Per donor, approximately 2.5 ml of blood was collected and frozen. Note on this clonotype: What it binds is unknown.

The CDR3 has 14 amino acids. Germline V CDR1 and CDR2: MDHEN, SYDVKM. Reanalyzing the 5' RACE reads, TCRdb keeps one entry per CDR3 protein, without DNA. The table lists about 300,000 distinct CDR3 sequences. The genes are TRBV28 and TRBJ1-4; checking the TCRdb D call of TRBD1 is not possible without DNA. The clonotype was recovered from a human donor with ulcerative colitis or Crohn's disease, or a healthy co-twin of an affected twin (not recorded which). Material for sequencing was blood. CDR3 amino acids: CASSSPGDLEKLFF.